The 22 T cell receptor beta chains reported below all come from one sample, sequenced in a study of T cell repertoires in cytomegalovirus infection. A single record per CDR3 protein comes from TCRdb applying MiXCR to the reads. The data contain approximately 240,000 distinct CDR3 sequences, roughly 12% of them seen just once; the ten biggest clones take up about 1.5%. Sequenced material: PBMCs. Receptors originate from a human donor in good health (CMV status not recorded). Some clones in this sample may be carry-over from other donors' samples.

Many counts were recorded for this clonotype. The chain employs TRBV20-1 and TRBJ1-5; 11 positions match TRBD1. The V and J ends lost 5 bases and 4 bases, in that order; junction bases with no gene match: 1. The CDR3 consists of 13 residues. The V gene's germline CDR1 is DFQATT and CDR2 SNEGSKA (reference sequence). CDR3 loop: CSAGQGANQPQHF. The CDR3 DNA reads TGCAGTGCTGGACAGGGGGCGAATCAGCCCCAGCATTTT.

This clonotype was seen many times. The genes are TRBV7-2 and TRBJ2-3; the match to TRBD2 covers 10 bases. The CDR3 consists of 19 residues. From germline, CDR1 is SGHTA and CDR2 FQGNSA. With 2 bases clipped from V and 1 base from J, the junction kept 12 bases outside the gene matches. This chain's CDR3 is CASSLTRSKRGGGTDTQYF. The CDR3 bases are TGTGCCAGCAGCTTAACCAGGTCAAAGCGGGGGGGCGGCACAGATACGCAGTATTTT.

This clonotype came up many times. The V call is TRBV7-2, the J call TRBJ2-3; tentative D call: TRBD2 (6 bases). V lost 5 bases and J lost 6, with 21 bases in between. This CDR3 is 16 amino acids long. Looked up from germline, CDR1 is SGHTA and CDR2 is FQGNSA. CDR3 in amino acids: CASSLGSGSAGDTQYF. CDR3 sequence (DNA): TGTGCCAGCAGCCTCGGCTCCGGGAGCGCCGGCGATACGCAGTATTTT.

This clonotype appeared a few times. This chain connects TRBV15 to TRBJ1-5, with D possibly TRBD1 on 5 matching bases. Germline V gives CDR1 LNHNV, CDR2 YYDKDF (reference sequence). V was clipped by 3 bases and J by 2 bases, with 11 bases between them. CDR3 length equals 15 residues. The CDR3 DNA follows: TGTGCCACCAGCAGGGGAGGGGCGGGCAATCAGCCCCAGCATTTT. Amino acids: CATSRGGAGNQPQHF.

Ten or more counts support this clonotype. The chain's CDR3 is CASSPGQPGPANEKLFF. The DNA for the CDR3 is TGTGCCAGCAGTCCCGGACAGCCCGGCCCCGCTAATGAAAAACTGTTTTTT. The chain employs TRBV28 and TRBJ1-4, with D possibly being TRBD1 (6 bases). CDR3 length equals 17 residues. The germline V gene encodes CDR1 MDHEN and CDR2 SYDVKM. The V end lost 5 bases, the J end lost 3 bases, and 19 bases lay between the germline ends.

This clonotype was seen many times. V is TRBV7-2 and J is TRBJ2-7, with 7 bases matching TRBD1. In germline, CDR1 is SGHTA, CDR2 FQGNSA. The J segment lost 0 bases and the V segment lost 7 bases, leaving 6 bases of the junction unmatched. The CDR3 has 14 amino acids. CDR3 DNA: TGTGCCAGCACCCGAGACAGGGTCTCCTACGAGCAGTACTTC. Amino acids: CASTRDRVSYEQYF.

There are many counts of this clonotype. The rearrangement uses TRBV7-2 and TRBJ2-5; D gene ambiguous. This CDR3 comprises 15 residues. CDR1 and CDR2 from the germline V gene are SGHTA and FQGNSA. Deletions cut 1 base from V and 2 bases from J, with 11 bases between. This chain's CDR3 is CASSLGSGVQETQYF. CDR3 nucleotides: TGTGCCAGCAGCTTAGGTTCAGGCGTACAAGAGACCCAGTACTTC.

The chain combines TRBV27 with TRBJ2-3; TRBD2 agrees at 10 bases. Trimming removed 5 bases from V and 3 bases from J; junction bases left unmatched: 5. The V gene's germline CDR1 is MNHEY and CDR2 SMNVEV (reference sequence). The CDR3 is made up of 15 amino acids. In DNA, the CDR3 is TGTGCCAGCAGTGAAGCGGGGGGGCCGACAGATACGCAGTATTTT. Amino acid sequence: CASSEAGGPTDTQYF.

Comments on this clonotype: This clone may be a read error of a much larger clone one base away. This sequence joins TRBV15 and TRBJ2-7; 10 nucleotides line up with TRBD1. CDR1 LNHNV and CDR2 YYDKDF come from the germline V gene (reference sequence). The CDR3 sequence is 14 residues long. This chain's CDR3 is CATSRDTTGGKQHF. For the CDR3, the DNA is TGTGCCACCAGCAGAGATACGACAGGGGGCAAGCAGCACTTC.

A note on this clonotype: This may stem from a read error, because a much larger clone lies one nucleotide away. CDR3 loop: CASSSPDRRVEAFF. The CDR3 DNA sequence: TGTGCCAGTAGTTCTCCGGACAGGCGGGTGGAAGCTTTCTTT. The chain couples TRBV19 to TRBJ1-1, with 7 bases that match TRBD1. With 5 bases clipped from V and 8 bases from J, the junction kept 11 bases outside the gene matches. The CDR3 sequence is 14 residues long. CDR1 and CDR2 (germline): LNHDA, SQIVND (reference sequence).

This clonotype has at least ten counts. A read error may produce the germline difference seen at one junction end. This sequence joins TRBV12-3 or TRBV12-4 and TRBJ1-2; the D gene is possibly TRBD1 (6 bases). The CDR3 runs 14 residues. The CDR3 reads CASSLALTGSGYTF. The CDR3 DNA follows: TGTGCTAGCAGTTTAGCGCTAACAGGGAGTGGCTACACCTTC.

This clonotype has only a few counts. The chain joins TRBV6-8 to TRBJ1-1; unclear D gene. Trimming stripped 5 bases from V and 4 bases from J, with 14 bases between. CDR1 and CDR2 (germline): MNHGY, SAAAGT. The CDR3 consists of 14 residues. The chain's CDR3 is CASSPSRSFTEAFF. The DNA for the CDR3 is TGTGCCAGCAGTCCCTCGAGGTCTTTCACTGAAGCTTTCTTT.

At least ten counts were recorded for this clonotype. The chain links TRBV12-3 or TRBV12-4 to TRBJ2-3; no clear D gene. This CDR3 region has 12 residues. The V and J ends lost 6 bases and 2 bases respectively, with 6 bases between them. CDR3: CASSLYTDTQYF. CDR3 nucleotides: TGTGCCAGCAGCTTATACACAGATACGCAGTATTTT.

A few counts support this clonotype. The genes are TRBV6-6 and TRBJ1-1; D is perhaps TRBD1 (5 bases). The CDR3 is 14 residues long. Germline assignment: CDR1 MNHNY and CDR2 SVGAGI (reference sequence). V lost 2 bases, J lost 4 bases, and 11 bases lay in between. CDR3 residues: CASSYNQGSTEAFF. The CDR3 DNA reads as TGTGCCAGCAGTTACAATCAGGGAAGCACTGAAGCTTTCTTT.

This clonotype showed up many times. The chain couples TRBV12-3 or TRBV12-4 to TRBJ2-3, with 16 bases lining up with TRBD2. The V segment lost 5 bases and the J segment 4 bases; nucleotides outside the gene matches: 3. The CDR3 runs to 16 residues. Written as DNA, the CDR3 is TGTGCCAGCAGTACCGGGACTAGCGGGGGGGCAGATACGCAGTATTTT. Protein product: CASSTGTSGGADTQYF.

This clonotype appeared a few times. The CDR3 here is CASSQTTGRSGANVLTF. The DNA of the CDR3 is TGTGCCAGCAGCCAAACGACAGGCCGCTCTGGGGCCAACGTCCTGACTTTC. The chain couples TRBV14 to TRBJ2-6; tentative D call: TRBD1 (6 bases). V dropped 2 bases and J dropped 0 bases, with 11 bases sitting between them. The CDR3 length is 17 residues. The germline V gene has CDR1 SGHDN and CDR2 FVKESK.

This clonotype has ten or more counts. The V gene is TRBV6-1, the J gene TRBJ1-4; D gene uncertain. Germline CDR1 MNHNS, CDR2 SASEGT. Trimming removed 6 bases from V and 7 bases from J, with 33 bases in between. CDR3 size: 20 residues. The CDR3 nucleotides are TGTGCCAGCAGCCTCGTCTCCGCCCCGACCTCGGGAAGACAAAGTGAAAAACTGTTTTTT. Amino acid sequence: CASSLVSAPTSGRQSEKLFF.

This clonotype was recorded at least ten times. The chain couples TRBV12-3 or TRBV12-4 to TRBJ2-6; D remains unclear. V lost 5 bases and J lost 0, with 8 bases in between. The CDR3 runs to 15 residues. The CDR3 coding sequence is TGTGCCAGCAGTATTCAGAACTCTGGGGCCAACGTCCTGACTTTC. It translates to CASSIQNSGANVLTF.

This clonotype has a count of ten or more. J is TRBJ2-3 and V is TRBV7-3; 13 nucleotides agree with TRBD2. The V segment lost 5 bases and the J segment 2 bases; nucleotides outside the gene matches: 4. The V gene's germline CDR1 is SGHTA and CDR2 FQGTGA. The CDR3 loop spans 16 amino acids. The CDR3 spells CASSQTSGGHTDTQYF. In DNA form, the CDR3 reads TGTGCCAGCAGCCAGACTAGCGGGGGGCACACAGATACGCAGTATTTT. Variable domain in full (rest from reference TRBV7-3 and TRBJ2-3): GAGVSQTPSNKVTEKGKYVELRCDPISGHTALYWYRQSLGQGPEFLIYFQGTGAADDSGLPNDRFFAVRPEGSVSTLKIQRTERGDSAVYLCASSQTSGGHTDTQYFGPGTRLTVL.

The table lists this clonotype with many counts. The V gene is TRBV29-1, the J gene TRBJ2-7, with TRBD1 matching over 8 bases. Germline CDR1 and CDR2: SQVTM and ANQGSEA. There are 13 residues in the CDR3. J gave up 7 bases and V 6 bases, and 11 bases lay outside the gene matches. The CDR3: CSVSGTGLGEQYF. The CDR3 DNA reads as TGCAGCGTCTCCGGGACAGGCTTGGGAGAGCAGTACTTC.

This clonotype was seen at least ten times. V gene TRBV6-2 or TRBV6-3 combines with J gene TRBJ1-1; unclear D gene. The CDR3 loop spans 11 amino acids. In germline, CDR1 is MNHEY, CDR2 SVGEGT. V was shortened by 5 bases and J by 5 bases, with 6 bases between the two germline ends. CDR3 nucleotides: TGTGCCAGCAGTCCGGCTACTGAAGCTTTCTTT. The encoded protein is CASSPATEAFF.

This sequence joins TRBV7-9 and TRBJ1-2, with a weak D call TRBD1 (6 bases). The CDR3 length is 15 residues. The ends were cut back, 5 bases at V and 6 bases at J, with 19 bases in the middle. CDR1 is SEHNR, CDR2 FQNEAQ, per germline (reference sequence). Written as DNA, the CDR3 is TGTGCCAGCAGCCTCAATTCGGCAGGGGATCATGGCTACACCTTC. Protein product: CASSLNSAGDHGYTF.